A selection of T cell receptor beta chains follows, all from one sample in a study of blood T cell repertoires in COVID-19. TCRdb's table, derived via immunoSEQ multiplex PCR, lists solely in-frame clones and lacks some. Here the sample spans around 250,000 clones, about nine tenths being singletons. The specimen sequenced was peripheral blood. The receptors come from an older woman who had recovered from COVID-19. CDR3s include the opening cysteine and the closing phenylalanine or tryptophan. D genes are given only for firm matches. A clone size is listed for some rows: how often the clone was seen (once, few, many), or a class if it is expanded.

J gene | V gene | D gene | clone size | CDR3 DNA | CDR3 protein
TRBJ2-7 | TRBV6-5 | TRBD1 | NA | TGTGCCAGCAGAGGGACAGGTCACGAGCAGTACTTC | CASRGTGHEQYF
TRBJ1-6 | TRBV27 | NA | NA | TGTGCCAGCAGATATTCAGTCTCATCATCCCCAAGCTCCTATAATTCACCCCTCCACTTT | CASRYSVSSSPSSYNSPLHF
TRBJ1-6 | TRBV4-1 | TRBD1 | NA | TGCGCCAGCAGCCAAAGAATTCTTATAGTGGGACAGGGGTATGGGAATTCACCCCTCCACTTT | CASSQRILIVGQGYGNSPLHF
TRBJ2-7 | TRBV4-3 | TRBD1 | NA | TGCGCCAGCAGCCAAGGGGTGGGACAGACCTACGAGCAGTACTTC | CASSQGVGQTYEQYF
TRBJ2-1 | TRBV7-8 | NA | NA | TGTGCCAGCAGCTTAGCGTCCCTAGGGGCCTACAATGAGCAGTTCTTC | CASSLASLGAYNEQFF
TRBJ1-4 | TRBV10-3 | NA | NA | TGTGCCTCGTCGCGGGAGAGGAGGACTAATGAAAAACTGTTTTTT | CASSRERRTNEKLFF
TRBJ2-5 | TRBV10-3 | NA | NA | TGTGCCATCAGTGATCGTCAGGAGACCCAGTACTTC | CAISDRQETQYF
TRBJ2-7 | TRBV6-5 | NA | NA | TGTGCCAGCAGTCACAGTTACGAGCAGTACTTC | CASSHSYEQYF
TRBJ2-2 | TRBV5-1 | TRBD1 | NA | TGCGCCAGCCTGGGACAGGGGGCTTCCGGGGAGCTGTTTTTT | CASLGQGASGELFF
TRBJ2-5 | TRBV7-9 | NA | NA | TGTGCCAGCAGCCCCAGCCGAAGACATCAAGAGACCCAGTACTTC | CASSPSRRHQETQYF
TRBJ1-2 | TRBV5-5 | NA | NA | TGTGCCAGCAGCCTGTTAGCTAACTATGGCTACACCTTC | CASSLLANYGYTF
TRBJ1-4 | TRBV28 | NA | once | TGTGCCAGCAGCTTACCGGGGGTTGGTGATGAAAAACTGTTTTTT | CASSLPGVGDEKLFF
TRBJ2-7 | TRBV19 | NA | NA | TGTGCCAGTAACCGGGGGGCGGGATACGAGCAGTACTTC | CASNRGAGYEQYF
TRBJ1-2 | TRBV9 | NA | NA | TGTGCCAGCAGCGTAGACCGCGATACCCGTGCTAACTATGGCTACACCTTC | CASSVDRDTRANYGYTF
TRBJ2-1 | TRBV7-7 | TRBD2 | NA | TGTGCTAGCAGCGTAGGGACTAGCGGGGAGCAGTTCTTC | CASSVGTSGEQFF
TRBJ2-1 | TRBV6-6 | NA | NA | TGTGCCAGCACTAAAAGGGACTCTTACAATGAGCAGTTCTTC | CASTKRDSYNEQFF
TRBJ1-1 | TRBV29-1 | NA | NA | TGCAGCGTTGTTAGGCAGGGAAACACTGAAGCTTTCTTT | CSVVRQGNTEAFF
TRBJ2-2 | TRBV6-5 | TRBD1 | NA | TGTGCCAGCACCATGGACAGGGGTTACACCGGGGAGCTGTTTTTT | CASTMDRGYTGELFF
TRBJ2-7 | TRBV9 | NA | NA | TGTGCCAGCAGCAGGACAGCGAGGGCTTCCTACGAGCAGTACTTC | CASSRTARASYEQYF
TRBJ2-5 | TRBV2 | NA | NA | TGTGCCAGCAGTCTAAGCTGGGGGGGGCCGGAGACCCAGTACTTC | CASSLSWGGPETQYF
TRBJ1-2 | TRBV3-1/TRBV3-2 | NA | NA | TGTGCCAGCAGCCAAGAAGGTGGGCAGGGCCTGAACTTCTATGGCTACACCTTC | CASSQEGGQGLNFYGYTF
TRBJ2-5 | TRBV5-1 | TRBD2 | NA | TGCGCCAGCAGCTTGGCCGGGGGACTAGCGGGGGAGACCCAGTACTTC | CASSLAGGLAGETQYF
TRBJ2-2 | TRBV5-1 | NA | NA | TGCGCCAGCAGGGCGGGAAACACCGGGGAGCTGTTTTTT | CASRAGNTGELFF
TRBJ2-3 | TRBV2 | TRBD1 | NA | TGTGCCAGCAGTTTTCGGACAGGGCGGCCAGATACGCATAGGGGGAATTTT | CASSFRTGRPDTHRGNF
TRBJ1-2 | TRBV12-1 | NA | once | TGTGCCAGCAGCGAGGGACAGGGGAGGCCTTCATCCTGCGGCTACACCTTC | CASSEGQGRPSSCGYTF
TRBJ2-3 | TRBV24-1 | TRBD1 | once | TGTGCCACCAGTGATACGGGACAGGGGAACACAGATACGCAGTATTTT | CATSDTGQGNTDTQYF
TRBJ1-6 | TRBV7-9 | NA | NA | TGTGCCAGCAGCTTACTGGGGGGGCCCAATTCACCCCTCCACTTT | CASSLLGGPNSPLHF
TRBJ2-1 | TRBV18 | TRBD1 | NA | TGTGCCAGCTCACCAGGACAGGAAAACAATGAGCAGTTCTTC | CASSPGQENNEQFF
TRBJ2-7 | TRBV25-1 | TRBD1 | NA | TGTGCCAGCAGTGGGACAGGGTCGTCCTACGAGCAGTACTTC | CASSGTGSSYEQYF
TRBJ1-3 | TRBV18 | NA | NA | TGTGCCAGCTCACCGGAGGACGCCACCATATATTTT | CASSPEDATIYF
TRBJ2-1 | TRBV7-2 | TRBD1 | NA | TGTGCCAGCAGCTTAGAGACCGGGACAGCAATTTGGAATGAGCAGTTCTTC | CASSLETGTAIWNEQFF
TRBJ2-5 | TRBV19 | NA | NA | TGTGCCAGTAGTAAGGGGCCCCTCTCGGAAGAGACCCAGTACTTC | CASSKGPLSEETQYF
TRBJ1-6 | TRBV11-2 | NA | NA | TGTGCCAGCAGCTTAACAGGCTGGAATTCACCCCTCCACTTT | CASSLTGWNSPLHF
TRBJ1-5 | TRBV9 | NA | NA | TGTGCCAGCAGCGAGGGTTCTTTGGGAGTCGATCAGCCCCAGCATTTT | CASSEGSLGVDQPQHF